The present entry profiles one T cell receptor (beta chain) with its context. Researchers reported that TCR beta cDNA libraries carried unique molecular identifiers. MiXCR, run by TCRdb on the PCR reads, gives a single entry per CDR3 protein. The sample yields approximately 690,000 distinct CDR3 sequences, approximately 59% seen once. This entry is derived from a study of post-analysis software for immune sequencing data. Sample: blood. The source is a girl aged 2 to 10 with multiple sclerosis.

The CDR3 spells CASSPAGALNTEAFF. The CDR3 DNA sequence: TGCGCCAGCAGTCCGGCGGGTGCCTTGAACACTGAAGCTTTCTTT. J is TRBJ1-1 and V is TRBV5-1, with D unclear. This CDR3 is built from 15 residues. V lost 5 bases and J lost 0, with 14 bases in between. The V gene's germline CDR1 is SGHRS and CDR2 YFSETQ.